The clone carrying this TCR beta chain showed up just a few times. Its antigen is unknown. This entry comes from a study of beta chain features in type 1 diabetes. Overall study context: Cell yields, gender and age were similar in healthy donors and patients. Study findings and constraints: TCRB CDR3 length was moderately but significantly reduced in all four CD4+ subsets of Type 1 diabetes patients. Individuals with type 1 diabetes displayed fewer insertions and more deletions at VDJ junctions. The naive, central memory and Treg TCRB repertoires of patients appeared to be more similar to one another than those of healthy donors.

Via the markers CD45RO/CCR7/CD25/CD127/CD95/CD27, stem cell-like memory, regulatory, central memory and naive CD4+ cells were sorted. All of the isolated RNA was reverse transcribed, so expressed TCRB transcripts were sequenced. TCRdb's table, derived via immunoSEQ multiplex PCR, lists solely in-frame clones and lacks some. The data contain about 650,000 clones, under 15% of them singletons. The CDR3 consists of 14 residues. The V end was cut by 3 bases, the J end by 6 bases, with 15 bases between. From germline, CDR1 is SGHRS and CDR2 YFSETQ. The chain employs TRBV5-1 and TRBJ1-2; possible D gene TRBD1, 5 bases. Sequenced: naive CD4+ T cells from blood. The clonotype was recovered from a man aged 25-45 years with type 1 diabetes. The CDR3 spells CASSSGNELHGYTF. In nucleotides, the CDR3 is TGCGCCAGCAGCTCAGGGAACGAACTTCATGGCTACACCTTC.